A selection of T cell receptor beta chains follows, all from one sample in a study of cytomegalovirus exposure and HLA in healthy donors. Profiled with immunoSEQ multiplex PCR; TCRdb holds only in-frame clones, not every one. The profile shows hundreds of thousands of clones, roughly four fifths of them singletons. What was sequenced was PBMCs. These receptors came from a girl aged 2-10 years in good health and CMV-seronegative. The CDR3 runs from the conserved cysteine through the conserved F or W. D genes are given only for firm matches. Clone size is not always given. Where it is, it says once, few, many or a class for expanded clones.

>.|TRBV9|TRBJ1-2|TRBD1
TGTGCCAGCAGCGTAAACCCCATTAAAAGACAGGGTGGCTATGGCTACACCTTC
CASSVNPIKRQGGYGYTF
>.|TRBV6-5|TRBJ1-2|.
TGTGCCAGCAGTCTAGACAGGACCTATGGCTACACCTTC
CASSLDRTYGYTF
>.|TRBV4-2|TRBJ2-2|TRBD2
TGTGCCAGCAGCCTCGGACTAGCGGGAACCGGGGAGCTGTTTTTT
CASSLGLAGTGELFF
>.|TRBV10-1|TRBJ1-1|.
TGCGCCAGTAGACAGGAATCGAACACTGAAGCTTTCTTT
CASRQESNTEAFF
>few|TRBV7-6|TRBJ1-1|.
TGTGCCAGCAGCTTAGGCGGCGGGAACACTGAAGCTTTCTTT
CASSLGGGNTEAFF
>.|TRBV7-9|TRBJ2-1|TRBD2
TGTGCCAGCAGCTGGGTAGCGGGCCTCTCCAATGAGCAGTTCTTC
CASSWVAGLSNEQFF
>.|TRBV7-9|TRBJ2-1|.
TGTGCCAGCAGCCGAGATCTAGCGTCGCATGAGCAGTTCTTC
CASSRDLASHEQFF
>.|TRBV5-1|TRBJ2-1|TRBD2
TGCGCCAGCAGCTCGGAGGCTAGCGGGAGTATTAGTTCTTACAATGAGCAGTTCTTC
CASSSEASGSISSYNEQFF
>once|TRBV9|TRBJ2-1|.
TGTGCCAGCAGCGTAGAGCACGGCTACAATGAGCAGTTCTTC
CASSVEHGYNEQFF
>.|TRBV5-6|TRBJ2-5|TRBD2
TGTGCCAGCGTAGCGGGGGGCGAGGAGACCCAGTACTTC
CASVAGGEETQYF
>.|TRBV4-2|TRBJ2-5|TRBD2
TGTGCCAGCAGCCAAGATGAGGGACTAGCGACCCAAGAGACCCAGTACTTC
CASSQDEGLATQETQYF
>.|TRBV19|TRBJ2-7|.
TGTGCCAGTAGTATAGTTACGGACAGTAACTACGAGCAGTACTTC
CASSIVTDSNYEQYF
>.|TRBV7-9|TRBJ2-7|.
TGTGCCAGCAGCTTATCCCTCACAGGGAGCTCCTACGAGCAGTACTTC
CASSLSLTGSSYEQYF
>.|TRBV6-1|TRBJ2-5|.
TGTGCCAGCAGTGAAGCTTCGAGCAGGGTCCAAGAGACCCAGTACTTC
CASSEASSRVQETQYF
>.|TRBV5-6|TRBJ2-2|TRBD1
TGTGCCAGCAGCTTGTTGGGACAGGACAACACCGGGGAGCTGTTTTTT
CASSLLGQDNTGELFF
>.|TRBV9|TRBJ2-7|TRBD1
TGTGCCAGCAGCGTCCGGGACAGGACTTCCTACGAGCAGTACTTC
CASSVRDRTSYEQYF
>.|TRBV5-1|TRBJ2-7|.
TGCGCCAGCGGACGGGATCTGCCTTACGAGCAGTACTTC
CASGRDLPYEQYF
>.|TRBV21-1|TRBJ2-1|.
TGTGCCAGCAGCACTTCCTTGGAGGGGGCAGCCTACAATGAGCAGTTCTTC
CASSTSLEGAAYNEQFF
>.|TRBV5-1|TRBJ2-7|.
TGCGCCAGCAGCTTGGGCCAGGTCGGCTCCTACGAGCAGTACTTC
CASSLGQVGSYEQYF
>.|TRBV6-1|TRBJ2-7|TRBD1
TGTGCCAGCAGTGTATACAGGGGCTCCTACGAGCAGTACTTC
CASSVYRGSYEQYF
>.|TRBV11-2|TRBJ1-1|.
TGTGCCAGCAGCCCTGGGCCAGGACTCCAAGCTTTCTTT
CASSPGPGLQAFF
>.|TRBV4-1|TRBJ2-3|.
TGCGCCAGCAGCCGCACCGGGACAAGCACAGATACGCAGTATTTT
CASSRTGTSTDTQYF
>.|TRBV7-6|TRBJ2-2|TRBD2
TGTGCCAGCAGCCCCTACCGCCTACTAGCGGGATGGACCGGGGAGCTGTTTTTT
CASSPYRLLAGWTGELFF
>.|TRBV6-1|TRBJ2-3|TRBD2
TGTGCCAGCAGTCCCGGGACTATAACAGATACGCAGTATTTT
CASSPGTITDTQYF
>.|TRBV9|TRBJ1-2|.
TGTGCCAGCAGCGTAGGAACAGCCAACTATGGCTACACCTTC
CASSVGTANYGYTF
>.|TRBV4-2|TRBJ1-6|.
TGTGCCAGCAGCCATCCACAGGGTAACAATTCACCCCTCCACTTT
CASSHPQGNNSPLHF
>few|TRBV5-1|TRBJ1-1|.
TGCGCCAGCAGCCCGGTCGGGGGGGGAAGGGCGCGAACCGAAGCTTTCTTT
CASSPVGGGRARTEAFF
>few|TRBV6-1|TRBJ2-3|.
TGTGCCAGCAGTGACCCCGGACAGTCGAAGTATTTT
CASSDPGQSKYF
>once|TRBV6-5|TRBJ2-5|.
TGTGCCAGCAGTTTGAAAAGGACAGAAGAGACCCAGTACTTC
CASSLKRTEETQYF
>.|TRBV5-1|TRBJ1-2|.
TGCGCCAGCAGCTTGGATCCAGGGGAGAGAGAGGGCTACACCTTC
CASSLDPGEREGYTF
>.|TRBV29-1|TRBJ2-1|TRBD2
TGCAGCGTGGAGCAGAGGACTAGCCTTGAGCAGTTCTTC
CSVEQRTSLEQFF
>.|TRBV5-5|TRBJ1-4|TRBD1
TGTGCCAGCAGCCTTCGGACAGGGGGGAATGAAAAACTGTTTTTT
CASSLRTGGNEKLFF
>.|TRBV19|TRBJ2-5|TRBD1
TGTGCCAGTAGTAGAGCGTCGGGACAGGGGCGAGAGACCCAGTACTTC
CASSRASGQGRETQYF
>.|TRBV5-1|TRBJ1-2|TRBD1
TGCGCCAGCAACAGGGGGCTCCTTAACTATGGCTACACCTTC
CASNRGLLNYGYTF
>few|TRBV7-9|TRBJ2-3|.
TGTGCCAGCAGCTCACCAGAGGGCCGTGTTCGGCAGTATTTT
CASSSPEGRVRQYF
>few|TRBV5-4|TRBJ2-7|.
TGTGCCAGCAGCTCCGCTTCAGCGAACGAGCAGTACTTC
CASSSASANEQYF
>.|TRBV2|TRBJ1-6|.
TGTGCCAGCAGTGGACAGAGCTCCTATAATTCACCCCTCCACTTT
CASSGQSSYNSPLHF
>once|TRBV5-1|TRBJ2-3|TRBD2
TGCGCCAGCAGCTCATTAGCGGGGGGGCCGGATACGCAGTATTTT
CASSSLAGGPDTQYF
>.|TRBV10-2|TRBJ2-3|TRBD2
TGCGCCAGCTCCTCTAGCGGGGGGAGCACAGATACGCAGTATTTT
CASSSSGGSTDTQYF
>.|TRBV29-1|TRBJ2-1|TRBD2
TGCAGCGCTGCCCCGGCGGGGGGGGCCTACAATGAGCAGTTCTTC
CSAAPAGGAYNEQFF
>once|TRBV7-6|TRBJ2-5|.
TGTGCCAGCAGCTTAAGGGGGACCCAGTACTTC
CASSLRGTQYF
>.|TRBV18|TRBJ1-4|TRBD1
TGTGCCAGCTCCCGACAGGGGGCTGGGAATGAAAAACTGTTTTTT
CASSRQGAGNEKLFF
>.|TRBV19|TRBJ2-7|TRBD2
TGTGCCAGTAGCTTTCGGACTAGCGGGAGACACGAGCAGTACTTC
CASSFRTSGRHEQYF
>.|TRBV7-9|TRBJ2-7|TRBD2
TGTGCCAGCAGCTTAGTCCTCTATAACGCGCAGCGGGAAAAGGACGAGCAGTACTTC
CASSLVLYNAQREKDEQYF